A single sample is the source of the 21 T cell receptor beta chains below, sequenced in a study of T-cell reconstitution after alpha-beta-depleted transplantation in children. Unique molecular identifiers featured in how the TCRbeta library was prepared. Each CDR3 protein gets one entry after TCRdb re-called the PCR reads with MiXCR. This table has some 310,000 distinct CDR3 sequences, approximately 23% appearing once. The sequencing used PBMCs, mostly from graft donor cells, collected 180 days after TCRalphabeta/CD19-depleted stem cell transplant. These receptors came from a male patient younger than 18 who had a stem cell transplant for acute lymphoblastic leukemia, so the T cells may come from the graft donor.

The chain has TRBV7-3 and TRBJ2-3; 14 bases line up with TRBD2. This CDR3 has 16 amino acids. V lost 3 bases and J lost 4; bases outside the gene matches: 3. In germline, CDR1 is SGHTA, CDR2 FQGTGA. The CDR3 sequence: CASSFGLAGGSDTQYF. The DNA for the CDR3 is TGTGCCAGCAGCTTTGGACTAGCGGGAGGATCAGATACGCAGTATTTT.

This clonotype was counted at least ten times. V usage is TRBV7-2 and J usage is TRBJ2-1; 7 bases map to TRBD2. Germline CDR1 is SGHTA and CDR2 is FQGNSA. There are 14 residues in the CDR3. The junction had 10 bases not matched to a gene; V was cut back by 5 bases and J by 9 bases. In DNA form, the CDR3 reads TGTGCCAGCAGCCGAAGGACTAGTAGCGGTGAGCAGTTCTTC. Its translation: CASSRRTSSGEQFF.

The chain links TRBV5-1 to TRBJ1-1, with D unclear. CDR3 length: 11 amino acids. In germline, CDR1 is SGHRS, CDR2 YFSETQ. Trimming shortened V by 7 bases and J by 1 base, and 5 bases separated the two germline ends. CDR3 nucleotide sequence: TGCGCCAGCCACCAGAACACTGAAGCTTTCTTT. Its protein product is CASHQNTEAFF.

The chain carries TRBV5-1 and TRBJ1-1, with TRBD1 as a possible D gene (6 bases). The CDR3 is made up of 15 amino acids. Germline lookup yields CDR1 SGHRS and CDR2 YFSETQ. V was pared by 1 base and J by 9 bases, with 19 bases between. The CDR3, as DNA: TGCGCCAGCAGCTTGTATCCCGAACAGGGCGGAAAAGCTTTCTTT. As protein: CASSLYPEQGGKAFF.

This clonotype was counted only a few times. This chain uses TRBV4-1 with TRBJ2-7; no firm D call. Germline V gene lookup returns CDR1 MGHRA and CDR2 YSYEKL. The CDR3 is 13 residues long. V lost 0 bases and J lost 1, with 4 bases in between. This CDR3 is CASSQDASYEQYF. The CDR3 region has the DNA TGCGCCAGCAGCCAAGATGCGTCCTACGAGCAGTACTTC.

This clonotype was detected a few times. The rearrangement links TRBV27 to TRBJ2-7; 16 positions agree with TRBD2. This CDR3 spans 18 amino acids. Germline CDR1 MNHEY, CDR2 SMNVEV (reference sequence). V was pared by 5 bases and J by 5 bases, with 12 bases of the junction left unmatched. As DNA, the CDR3 is TGTGCCAGCAGTCACCTCTCGGGACTAGCGGGAGGGCCACACGAGCAGTACTTC. As protein: CASSHLSGLAGGPHEQYF.

The chain couples TRBV25-1 to TRBJ1-5; no clear D. CDR1 MGHDK and CDR2 SYGVNS come from the germline V gene. The CDR3 consists of 16 residues. V was trimmed by 3 bases and J by 0 bases, leaving 12 bases between them. CDR3 in amino acids: CASSDSLHYSNQPQHF. CDR3 sequence (DNA): TGTGCCAGCAGTGATTCCCTACATTATAGCAATCAGCCCCAGCATTTT. The full variable domain, with the rest looked up from reference TRBV25-1 and TRBJ1-5, is EADIYQTPRYLVIGTGKKITLECSQTMGHDKMYWYQQDPGMELHLIHYSYGVNSTEKGDLSSESTVSRIRTEHFPLTLESARPSHTSQYLCASSDSLHYSNQPQHFGDGTRLSIL.

Many counts were recorded for this clonotype. The chain combines TRBV12-3 or TRBV12-4 with TRBJ2-5, with D possibly matching TRBD2 (5 bases). The ends were cut back, 5 bases at V and 4 bases at J, with 11 bases in the middle. The length of the CDR3 is 13 residues. CDR3 sequence: CASSPPAGETQYF. The DNA of the CDR3 is TGTGCCAGCAGTCCCCCGGCGGGAGAGACCCAGTACTTC.

This clonotype was counted between two and nine times. The chain joins TRBV3-1 to TRBJ1-2, with 9 bases identical to TRBD1. The CDR3 covers 14 residues. The V gene end was trimmed by 6 bases and the J gene end by 6 bases; junction bases not matched to a gene: 8. Germline CDR1 is LGHDT and CDR2 is YNNKEL (reference sequence). The DNA of the CDR3 is TGTGCCAGCAGTCGCACAGGGGGCCGGAATGGCTACACCTTC. It is translated as CASSRTGGRNGYTF.

The rearrangement links TRBV12-3 or TRBV12-4 to TRBJ2-7, with 8 nucleotides matching TRBD1. This CDR3 spans 14 amino acids. Losses at the gene ends were 8 bases for V and 4 bases for J; bases not matched to a gene: 10. The DNA of the CDR3 is TGTGCCAGCGCTCTTTCAGGGGGCGGGTACGAGCAGTACTTC. It codes for CASALSGGGYEQYF.

This sequence joins TRBV7-9 and TRBJ2-7; D not certain. Germline loops: CDR1 SEHNR, CDR2 FQNEAQ (reference sequence). This CDR3 spans 13 amino acids. The V gene lost 10 bases and the J gene lost 6 bases, with 19 bases spanning the gap. CDR3 DNA: TGTGCCATCTCTCCCTCCCATGGTGGCGAGCAGTACTTC. Translating gives CAISPSHGGEQYF.

This clonotype was counted ten times or more. The chain recombines TRBV12-3 or TRBV12-4 with TRBJ2-7; TRBD2 matches at 9 bases. CDR3 length: 15 residues. V was clipped by 6 bases and J by 6 bases; unmatched bases: 12. Here the CDR3 reads CASSLAGRGAGEQYF. Written as DNA, the CDR3 is TGTGCCAGCAGCCTAGCGGGACGGGGTGCGGGCGAGCAGTACTTC.

This clonotype occurred many times. This chain connects TRBV7-9 to TRBJ2-1, with a possible D match to TRBD2 (6 bases). The CDR3 runs to 12 residues. The germline CDR1 and CDR2 sequences are SEHNR and FQNEAQ (reference sequence). Trimming shortened V by 7 bases and J by 6 bases, and 10 bases separated the two germline ends. Written as DNA, the CDR3 is TGTGCCAGCACTAGCGCCCTCAATGAGCAGTTCTTC. Encoded protein: CASTSALNEQFF. The complete variable domain, with remaining parts taken from reference TRBV7-9 and TRBJ2-1, reads DTGVSQNPRHKITKRGQNVTFRCDPISEHNRLYWYRQTLGQGPEFLTYFQNEAQLEKSRLLSDRFSAERPKGSFSTLEIQRTEQGDSAMYLCASTSALNEQFFGPGTRLTVL.

This clonotype appeared a few times. CDR3 sequence: CSVEGGVTYEQYF. The CDR3 DNA reads TGCAGCGTTGAAGGGGGGGTCACCTACGAGCAGTACTTC. The chain couples TRBV29-1 to TRBJ2-7; a possible D gene is TRBD2 (6 bases). Looked up from germline, CDR1 is SQVTM and CDR2 is ANQGSEA. CDR3 length: 13 amino acids. Trimming removed 1 base at V and 2 bases at J, with 9 bases between.

This chain connects TRBV9 to TRBJ2-1; 8 nucleotides agree with TRBD2. The germline V gene has CDR1 SGDLS and CDR2 YYNGEE. Trimming took 4 bases from V and 0 from J; bases not matched to a gene: 9. The CDR3 is 17 residues long. The CDR3 spells CASSPTTGTSSYNEQFF. The CDR3, as DNA: TGTGCCAGCAGCCCCACAACCGGGACTAGCTCCTACAATGAGCAGTTCTTC.

V usage is TRBV10-2 and J usage is TRBJ2-3; D ambiguous. The CDR3 is made up of 12 amino acids. V was trimmed by 11 bases and J by 6 bases, leaving 15 bases between them. Germline loops: CDR1 WSHSY, CDR2 SAAADI. The CDR3 DNA follows: TGCGCCGATCCCCCCCTTAACGATACGCAGTATTTT. It codes for CADPPLNDTQYF.

This clonotype was counted ten times or more. The rearrangement links TRBV12-3 or TRBV12-4 to TRBJ1-4; D is perhaps TRBD1 (5 bases). Deletions cut 7 bases from V and 4 bases from J, with 19 bases between. The CDR3 is 16 residues long. This chain's CDR3 is CASTLDSLGDNEKLFF. CDR3 nucleotides: TGTGCCAGCACCTTGGACTCCTTGGGGGATAATGAAAAACTGTTTTTT.

A few counts support this clonotype. The V gene is TRBV21-1, the J gene TRBJ2-6; the D call of TRBD1 is as the table states it, not checked on the DNA. TRBV21-1 is reported as a pseudogene. This CDR3 is built from 20 residues. CDR3 sequence (DNA): TGTGCCAGCAGCAAAGACATAGGGGGACAGGAAAACTCTGGGGCCAACGTCCTGACTTTC. Amino acid sequence: CASSKDIGGQENSGANVLTF.

The sample holds a few counts of this clonotype. This chain connects TRBV20-1 to TRBJ1-2, with TRBD1 identical over 10 bases. J gave up 6 bases and V 7 bases, and 8 bases lay outside the gene matches. The CDR3 length is 13 residues. The germline gives CDR1 DFQATT, CDR2 SNEGSKA (reference sequence). CDR3 amino acids: CSGHRDRGNGYTF. The CDR3 coding sequence is TGCAGTGGACACCGGGACAGGGGCAATGGCTACACCTTC.

The V call is TRBV6-1, the J call TRBJ2-7; 10 bases are shared with TRBD1. The CDR3 is made up of 13 amino acids. V trimming: 4 bases; J trimming: 3 bases; junction bases outside the gene matches: 0. Per germline, CDR1 MNHNS and CDR2 SASEGT. The CDR3 sequence: CASSGTGGYEQYF. CDR3 bases: TGTGCCAGCAGTGGGACAGGGGGCTACGAGCAGTACTTC.

The table lists this clonotype with a few counts. This chain links TRBV4-1 with TRBJ2-1, with TRBD2 matching 11 bases. The CDR3 covers 18 residues. V dropped 4 bases and J dropped 1; count of bases not matched to a gene: 9. Germline V gene data show CDR1 as MGHRA and CDR2 as YSYEKL. The CDR3 loop is CASSPASGRLGSYNEQFF. DNA of the CDR3: TGCGCCAGCAGCCCGGCTAGCGGGAGGCTAGGGTCCTACAATGAGCAGTTCTTC.